This T cell receptor (beta chain) was recorded in a study of OX40 agonist ivuxolimab in advanced cancers. Study-level information: Past anti-PD-1, anti-PD-L1 or anti-CTLA-4 therapy was accepted, and 40% had received some.

CDR1 and CDR2 from the germline V gene are SNHLY and FYNNEI. J gave up 2 bases and V 8 bases, and 6 bases lay outside the gene matches. The CDR3 is made up of 15 amino acids. TCRdb's copy holds only in-frame clones and misses some; the assay was immunoSEQ multiplex PCR. The sample holds about 58,000 clones; around 84% are singletons and the top ten take 0.85% to 1%. Material: CD4+ or CD8+ T cells sorted from blood, obtained in a trial of the OX40 agonist ivuxolimab. The clonotype originates from an adult with an advanced solid tumor such as melanoma, head and neck, liver or kidney cancer. J is TRBJ2-3 and V is TRBV2; 11 nucleotides line up with TRBD2. CDR3 region: CASLRLAGLTDTQYF. CDR3 sequence (DNA): TGTGCCAGCCTTCGACTAGCGGGGCTCACAGATACGCAGTATTTT.